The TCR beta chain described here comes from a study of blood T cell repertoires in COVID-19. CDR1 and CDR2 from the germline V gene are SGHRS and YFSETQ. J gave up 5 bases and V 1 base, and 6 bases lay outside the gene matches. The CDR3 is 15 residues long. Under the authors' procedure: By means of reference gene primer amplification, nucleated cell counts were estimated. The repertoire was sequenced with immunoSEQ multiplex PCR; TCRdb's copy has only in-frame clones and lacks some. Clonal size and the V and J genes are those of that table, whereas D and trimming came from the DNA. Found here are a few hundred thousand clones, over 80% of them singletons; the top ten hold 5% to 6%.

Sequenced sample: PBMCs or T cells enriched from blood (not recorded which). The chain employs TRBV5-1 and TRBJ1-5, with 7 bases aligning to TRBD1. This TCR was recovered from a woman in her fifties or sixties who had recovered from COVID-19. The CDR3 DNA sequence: TGCGCCAGCAGCTTGCAAGGGGGCCCCGATCAGCCCCAGCATTTT. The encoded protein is CASSLQGGPDQPQHF.